Presented here are 5 T cell receptor beta chains from one specimen sequenced in a study of cytomegalovirus exposure and HLA in healthy donors. PCR used 60 Vbeta primers and 13 Jbeta primers. The data were produced by immunoSEQ multiplex PCR, yet TCRdb's version contains in-frame clones alone and is incomplete. The sample has about 150,000 clones; 64% are singletons. Sequenced input: PBMCs. These receptors originate from a woman between 25 and 40 years old in good health and CMV-seropositive.

This clone was counted once. An end of the junction does not agree with germline; a read error may underlie this. The chain links TRBV7-7 to TRBJ2-3; tentatively, D is TRBD2 (6 bases). Germline-derived CDR1 and CDR2 are SSHAT and FNYEAQ (reference sequence). The CDR3 spans 13 residues. This CDR3 is CASSRDFQDTQYF. The CDR3 DNA sequence: TGTGCTAGCAGCCGGGACTTTCAAGATACGCAGTATTTT. Filled out from reference TRBV7-7 and TRBJ2-3, the complete variable domain reads GAGVSQSPRYKVTKRGQDVTLRCDPISSHATLYWYQQALGQGPEFLTYFNYEAQPDKSGLPSDRFSAERPEGSISTLTIQRTEQRDSAMYRCASSRDFQDTQYFGPGTRLTVL.

This chain uses TRBV6-1 with TRBJ1-3; D gene unclear. Between the trimmed V and J ends, which lost 1 base and 6 bases, there was a span of 10 bases. CDR3 length equals 14 residues. The germline CDR1 and CDR2 sequences are MNHNS and SASEGT. The CDR3 protein is CASSEVEAQNTIYF. CDR3 bases: TGTGCCAGCAGTGAAGTAGAGGCCCAAAACACCATATATTTT.

CDR3 region: CASSPSPTANGTDTQYF. In DNA, the CDR3 is TGCGCCAGCAGCCCAAGCCCAACAGCAAACGGCACAGATACGCAGTATTTT. The chain uses TRBV4-1 and TRBJ2-3; no reliable D call. The CDR3 spans 17 residues. The germline V gene encodes CDR1 MGHRA and CDR2 YSYEKL. Deletions cut 4 bases from V and 1 base from J, with 18 bases between.

The V gene is TRBV5-6, the J gene TRBJ2-1, with TRBD2 identical over 9 bases. V lost 0 bases and J lost 7; bases outside the gene matches: 5. This CDR3 has 15 residues. The germline gives CDR1 SGHDT, CDR2 YYEEEE. The CDR3 DNA sequence: TGTGCCAGCAGCTTGGGCGGGAGGGAGGGGAATGAGCAGTTCTTC. Translation: CASSLGGREGNEQFF. Looking up the rest from reference TRBV5-6 and TRBJ2-1 gives the full variable domain: DAGVTQSPTHLIKTRGQQVTLRCSPKSGHDTVSWYQQALGQGPQFIFQYYEEEERQRGNFPDRFSGHQFPNYSSELNVNALLLGDSALYLCASSLGGREGNEQFFGPGTRLTVL.

V gene TRBV7-8 combines with J gene TRBJ2-7; D possibly corresponds to TRBD1 (8 bases). The germline V gene encodes CDR1 SGHVS and CDR2 FQNEAQ. Trimming cost V 5 bases and J 0 bases, with 20 bases left between them. There are 17 residues in the CDR3. The CDR3 DNA reads as TGTGCCAGCAGCCGCCCAGCGGGGACAGGCTTCTCCTACGAGCAGTACTTC. This encodes CASSRPAGTGFSYEQYF.